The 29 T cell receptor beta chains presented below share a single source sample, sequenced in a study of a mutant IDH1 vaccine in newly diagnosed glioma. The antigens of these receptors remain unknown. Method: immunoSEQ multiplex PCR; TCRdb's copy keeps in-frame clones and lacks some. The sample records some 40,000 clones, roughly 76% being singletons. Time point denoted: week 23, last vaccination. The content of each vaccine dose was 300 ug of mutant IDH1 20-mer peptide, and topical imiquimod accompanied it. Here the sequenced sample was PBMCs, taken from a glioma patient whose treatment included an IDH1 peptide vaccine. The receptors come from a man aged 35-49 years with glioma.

This CDR3 is CASSEGSGSADTQYF. The CDR3 DNA follows: TGTGCCAGCAGCGAGGGGAGCGGGAGTGCAGATACGCAGTATTTT. The rearrangement joins TRBV9 to TRBJ2-3; TRBD2 matches 8 bases. J was trimmed by 4 bases and V by 3 bases; bases with no gene match: 7. Per germline, CDR1 SGDLS and CDR2 YYNGEE. CDR3 length equals 15 residues.

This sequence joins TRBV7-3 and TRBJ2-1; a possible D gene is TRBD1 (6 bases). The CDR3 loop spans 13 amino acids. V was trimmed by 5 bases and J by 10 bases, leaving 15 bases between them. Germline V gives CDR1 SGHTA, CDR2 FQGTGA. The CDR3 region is CASSPNTGKEQFF. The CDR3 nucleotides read TGTGCCAGCAGCCCTAATACAGGGAAAGAGCAGTTCTTC.

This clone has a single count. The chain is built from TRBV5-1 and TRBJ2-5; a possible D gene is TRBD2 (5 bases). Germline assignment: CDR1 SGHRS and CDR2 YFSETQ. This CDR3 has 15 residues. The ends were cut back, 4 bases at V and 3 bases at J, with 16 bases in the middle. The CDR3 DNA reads TGCGCCAGCAGCCTTGTGGGGAGAGCAGAAGAGACCCAGTACTTC. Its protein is CASSLVGRAEETQYF.

Written as DNA, the CDR3 is TGTGCCGCCCGGCAGGATCGTAGCTCCTACAATGAGCAGTTCTTC. This sequence encodes CAARQDRSSYNEQFF. The J gene is TRBJ2-1, the V gene TRBV19, with D uncertain. Germline loops: CDR1 LNHDA, CDR2 SQIVND (reference sequence). The V and J ends lost 11 bases and 0 bases respectively, with 17 bases between them. This CDR3 is built from 15 residues. Combining the CDR3 with reference TRBV19 and TRBJ2-1 gives the whole variable domain DGGITQSPKYLFRKEGQNVTLSCEQNLNHDAMYWYRQDPGQGLRLIYYSQIVNDFQKGDIAEGYSVSREKKESFPLTVTSAQKNPTAFYLCAARQDRSSYNEQFFGPGTRLTVL.

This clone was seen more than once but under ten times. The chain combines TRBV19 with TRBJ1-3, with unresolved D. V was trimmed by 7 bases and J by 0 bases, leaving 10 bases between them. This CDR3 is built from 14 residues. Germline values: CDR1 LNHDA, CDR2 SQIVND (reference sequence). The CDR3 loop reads CASKDRPSGNTIYF. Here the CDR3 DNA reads TGTGCCAGTAAGGATAGGCCCTCTGGAAACACCATATATTTT.

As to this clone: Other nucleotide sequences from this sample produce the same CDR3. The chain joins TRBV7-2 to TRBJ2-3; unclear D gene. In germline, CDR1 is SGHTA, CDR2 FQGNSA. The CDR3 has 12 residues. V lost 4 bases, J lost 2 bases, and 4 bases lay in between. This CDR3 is CASSSTTDTQYF. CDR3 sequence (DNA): TGTGCCAGCAGCTCGACCACAGATACGCAGTATTTT.

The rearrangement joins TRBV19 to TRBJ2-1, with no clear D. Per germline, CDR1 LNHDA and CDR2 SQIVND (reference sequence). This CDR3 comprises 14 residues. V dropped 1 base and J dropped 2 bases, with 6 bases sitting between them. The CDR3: CASSIGGTYNEQFF. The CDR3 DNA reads TGTGCCAGTAGTATAGGCGGAACCTACAATGAGCAGTTCTTC. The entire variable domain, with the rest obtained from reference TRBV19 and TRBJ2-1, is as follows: DGGITQSPKYLFRKEGQNVTLSCEQNLNHDAMYWYRQDPGQGLRLIYYSQIVNDFQKGDIAEGYSVSREKKESFPLTVTSAQKNPTAFYLCASSIGGTYNEQFFGPGTRLTVL.

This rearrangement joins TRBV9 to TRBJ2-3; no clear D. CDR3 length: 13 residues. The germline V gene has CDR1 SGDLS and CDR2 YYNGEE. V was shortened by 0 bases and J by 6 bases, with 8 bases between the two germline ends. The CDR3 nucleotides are TGTGCCAGCAGCGTAGTTGTGGGGGATACGCAGTATTTT. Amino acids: CASSVVVGDTQYF.

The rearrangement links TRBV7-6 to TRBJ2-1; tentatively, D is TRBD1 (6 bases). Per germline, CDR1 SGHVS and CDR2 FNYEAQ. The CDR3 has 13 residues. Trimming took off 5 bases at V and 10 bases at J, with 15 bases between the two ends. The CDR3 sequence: CASSPSPGDEQFF. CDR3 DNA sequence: TGTGCCAGCAGCCCTTCCCCAGGGGACGAGCAGTTCTTC.

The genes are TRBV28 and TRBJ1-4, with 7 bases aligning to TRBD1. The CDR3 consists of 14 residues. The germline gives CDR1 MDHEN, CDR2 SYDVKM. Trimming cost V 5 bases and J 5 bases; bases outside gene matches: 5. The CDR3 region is CASSQQGLNEKLFF. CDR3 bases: TGTGCCAGCAGTCAACAGGGGTTGAATGAAAAACTGTTTTTT.

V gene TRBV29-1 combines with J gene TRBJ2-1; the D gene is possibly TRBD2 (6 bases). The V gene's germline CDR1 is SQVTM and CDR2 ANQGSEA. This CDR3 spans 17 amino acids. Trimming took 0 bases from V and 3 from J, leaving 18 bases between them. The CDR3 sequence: CSVEDPMRDGYYNEQFF. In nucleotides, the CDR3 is TGCAGCGTTGAAGATCCAATGCGGGACGGATACTACAATGAGCAGTTCTTC.

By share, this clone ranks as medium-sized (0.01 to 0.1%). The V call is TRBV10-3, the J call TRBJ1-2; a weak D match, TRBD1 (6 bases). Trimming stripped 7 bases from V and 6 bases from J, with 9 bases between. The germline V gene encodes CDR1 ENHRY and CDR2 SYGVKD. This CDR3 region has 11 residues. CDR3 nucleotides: TGTGCCATCACGACAGGACATGGCTACACCTTC. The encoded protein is CAITTGHGYTF.

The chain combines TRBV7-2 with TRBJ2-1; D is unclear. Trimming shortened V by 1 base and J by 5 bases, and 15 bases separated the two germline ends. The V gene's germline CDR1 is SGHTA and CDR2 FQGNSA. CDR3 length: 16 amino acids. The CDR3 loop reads CASSLGWGSYHNEQFF. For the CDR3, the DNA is TGTGCCAGCAGCTTAGGTTGGGGATCTTATCACAATGAGCAGTTCTTC.

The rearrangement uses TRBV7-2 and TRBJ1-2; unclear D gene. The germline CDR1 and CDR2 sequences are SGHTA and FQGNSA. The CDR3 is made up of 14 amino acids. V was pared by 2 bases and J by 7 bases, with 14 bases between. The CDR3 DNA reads TGTGCCAGCAGCTTAAAGGGTGGAGCGGTTGGCTACACCTTC. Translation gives CASSLKGGAVGYTF.

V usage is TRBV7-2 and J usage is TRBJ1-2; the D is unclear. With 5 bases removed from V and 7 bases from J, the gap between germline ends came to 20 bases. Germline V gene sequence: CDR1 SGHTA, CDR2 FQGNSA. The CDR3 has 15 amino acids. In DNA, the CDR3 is TGTGCCAGCAGCATCCCGGACCCGGGCGAGAGTGGCTACACCTTC. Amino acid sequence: CASSIPDPGESGYTF. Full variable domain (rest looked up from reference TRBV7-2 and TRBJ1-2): GAGVSQSPSNKVTEKGKDVELRCDPISGHTALYWYRQSLGQGLEFLIYFQGNSAPDKSGLPSDRFSAERTGGSVSTLTIQRTQQEDSAVYLCASSIPDPGESGYTFGSGTRLTVV.

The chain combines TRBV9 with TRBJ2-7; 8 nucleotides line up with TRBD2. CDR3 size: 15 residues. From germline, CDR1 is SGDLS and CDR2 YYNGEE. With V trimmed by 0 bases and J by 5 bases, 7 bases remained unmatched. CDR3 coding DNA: TGTGCCAGCAGCGTAGTGCGGGAGGTTTACCACGAGCAGTACTTC. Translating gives CASSVVREVYHEQYF.

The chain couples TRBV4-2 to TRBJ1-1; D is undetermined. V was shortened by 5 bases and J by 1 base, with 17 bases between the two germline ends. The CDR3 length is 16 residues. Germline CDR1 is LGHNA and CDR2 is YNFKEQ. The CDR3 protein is CASSLARLGRNTEAFF. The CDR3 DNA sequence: TGTGCCAGCAGCTTGGCCCGACTGGGAAGGAACACTGAAGCTTTCTTT.

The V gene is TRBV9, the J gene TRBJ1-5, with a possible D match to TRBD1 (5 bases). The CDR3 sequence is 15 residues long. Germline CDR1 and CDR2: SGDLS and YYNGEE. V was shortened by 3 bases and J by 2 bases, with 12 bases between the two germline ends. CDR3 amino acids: CASSGDGLGNQPQHF. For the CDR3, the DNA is TGTGCCAGCAGCGGGGACGGCTTGGGCAATCAGCCCCAGCATTTT.

The CDR3 region has the DNA TGTGCCAGCAGCTTAGTGGGCCCAGGGAGCGGAAACACCATATATTTT. Translated: CASSLVGPGSGNTIYF. The chain combines TRBV7-2 with TRBJ1-3; D is perhaps TRBD1 (5 bases). The germline gives CDR1 SGHTA, CDR2 FQGNSA. V lost 1 base and J 4 bases, leaving 14 bases between the germline ends. This CDR3 contains 16 residues.

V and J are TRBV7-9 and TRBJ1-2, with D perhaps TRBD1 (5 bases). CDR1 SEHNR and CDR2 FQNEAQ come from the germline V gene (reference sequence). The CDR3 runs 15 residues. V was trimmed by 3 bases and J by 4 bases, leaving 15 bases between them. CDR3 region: CASSLGGGLSYGYTF. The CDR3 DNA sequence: TGTGCCAGCAGCTTGGGCGGGGGGTTGAGCTATGGCTACACCTTC.

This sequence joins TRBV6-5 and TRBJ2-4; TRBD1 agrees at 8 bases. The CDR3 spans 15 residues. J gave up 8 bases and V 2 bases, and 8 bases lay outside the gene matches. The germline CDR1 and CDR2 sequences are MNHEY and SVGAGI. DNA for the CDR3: TGTGCCAGCAGTTACGGACAGGGTATCAGGGACATTCAGTACTTC. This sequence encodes CASSYGQGIRDIQYF.

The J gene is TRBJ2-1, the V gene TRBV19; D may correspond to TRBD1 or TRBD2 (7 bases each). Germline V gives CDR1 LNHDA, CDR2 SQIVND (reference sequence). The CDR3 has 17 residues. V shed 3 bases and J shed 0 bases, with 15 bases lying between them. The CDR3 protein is CASSMGGTESSYNEQFF. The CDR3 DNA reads TGTGCCAGTAGTATGGGGGGGACAGAGAGCTCCTACAATGAGCAGTTCTTC.

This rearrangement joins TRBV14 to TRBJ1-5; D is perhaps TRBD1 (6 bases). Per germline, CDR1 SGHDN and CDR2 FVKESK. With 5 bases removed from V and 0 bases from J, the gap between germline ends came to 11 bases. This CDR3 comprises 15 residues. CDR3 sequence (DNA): TGTGCCAGCAGCGCAGGGACAAATAGCAATCAGCCCCAGCATTTT. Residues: CASSAGTNSNQPQHF.

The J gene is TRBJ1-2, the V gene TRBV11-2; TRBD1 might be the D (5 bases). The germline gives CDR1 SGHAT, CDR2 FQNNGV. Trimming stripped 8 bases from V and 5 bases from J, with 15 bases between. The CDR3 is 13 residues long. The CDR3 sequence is CASAGTRSYGYTF. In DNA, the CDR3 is TGTGCCAGCGCGGGGACGAGGAGTTATGGCTACACCTTC.

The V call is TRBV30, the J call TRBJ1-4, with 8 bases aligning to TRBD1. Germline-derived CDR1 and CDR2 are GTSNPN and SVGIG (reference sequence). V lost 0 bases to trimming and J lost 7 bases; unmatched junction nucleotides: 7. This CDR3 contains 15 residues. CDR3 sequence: CAWSVYGQGGEKLFF. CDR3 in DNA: TGTGCCTGGAGTGTATACGGACAGGGAGGTGAAAAACTGTTTTTT.

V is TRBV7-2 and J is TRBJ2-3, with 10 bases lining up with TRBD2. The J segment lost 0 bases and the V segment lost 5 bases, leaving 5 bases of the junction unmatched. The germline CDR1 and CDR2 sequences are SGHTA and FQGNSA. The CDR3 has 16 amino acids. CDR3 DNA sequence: TGTGCCAGCAGCCCGCTAGCGGGGGCCAGCACAGATACGCAGTATTTT. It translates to CASSPLAGASTDTQYF.

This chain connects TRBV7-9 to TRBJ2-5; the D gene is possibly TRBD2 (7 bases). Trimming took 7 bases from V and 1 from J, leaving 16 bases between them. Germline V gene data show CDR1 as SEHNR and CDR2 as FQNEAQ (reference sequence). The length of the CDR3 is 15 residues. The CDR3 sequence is CASKLAGALQETQYF. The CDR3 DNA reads TGTGCCAGCAAGCTGGCGGGGGCCCTCCAAGAGACCCAGTACTTC. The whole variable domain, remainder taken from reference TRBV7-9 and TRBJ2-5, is DTGVSQNPRHKITKRGQNVTFRCDPISEHNRLYWYRQTLGQGPEFLTYFQNEAQLEKSRLLSDRFSAERPKGSFSTLEIQRTEQGDSAMYLCASKLAGALQETQYFGPGTRLLVL.

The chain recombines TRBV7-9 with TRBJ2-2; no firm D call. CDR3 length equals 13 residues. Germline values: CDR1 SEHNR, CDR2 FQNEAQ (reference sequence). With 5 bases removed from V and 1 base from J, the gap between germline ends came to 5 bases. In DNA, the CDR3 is TGTGCCAGCAGCCAGCAGAACACCGGGGAGCTGTTTTTT. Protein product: CASSQQNTGELFF.

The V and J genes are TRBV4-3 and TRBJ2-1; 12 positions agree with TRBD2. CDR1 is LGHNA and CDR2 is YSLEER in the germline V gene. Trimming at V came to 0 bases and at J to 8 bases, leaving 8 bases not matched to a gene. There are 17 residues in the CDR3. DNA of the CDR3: TGCGCCAGCAGCCAAGAGGCTAGCGGGGGGGCATTGTATGAGCAGTTCTTC. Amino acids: CASSQEASGGALYEQFF.